This passage covers 30 T cell receptor beta chains from one sample sequenced in a study of blood T cells in healthy people across ages. The use of a sample-barcoded 5' primer and a J-beta primer mix characterized a second PCR of roughly 6 to 11 cycles. Via MiXCR, TCRdb re-called the 5' RACE reads, giving one row per CDR3 protein. The data hold about 670,000 distinct CDR3 sequences, with about 43% observed a single time. What was sequenced was blood. The receptors shown here come from an elderly man in good health.

The rearrangement uses TRBV10-3 and TRBJ2-5; D gene ambiguous. The CDR3 extends over 12 amino acids. The V end lost 5 bases, the J end lost 5 bases, and 9 bases lay between the germline ends. CDR1 ENHRY and CDR2 SYGVKD come from the germline V gene. The CDR3, as DNA: TGTGCCATCAGTACCAACGGGGAGACCCAGTACTTC. Its protein product is CAISTNGETQYF.

This chain uses TRBV28 with TRBJ2-7; possible D gene TRBD1, 6 bases. This CDR3 spans 14 amino acids. CDR1 MDHEN and CDR2 SYDVKM come from the germline V gene. Trimming stripped 3 bases from V and 1 base from J, with 10 bases between. CDR3 in DNA: TGTGCCAGCAGTTTGGACCAGGGGTCCTACGAGCAGTACTTC. Protein sequence: CASSLDQGSYEQYF.

The V gene is TRBV3-1, the J gene TRBJ2-3; 12 nucleotides line up with TRBD1. The germline V gene encodes CDR1 LGHDT and CDR2 YNNKEL (reference sequence). J was trimmed by 2 bases and V by 4 bases; bases with no gene match: 7. This CDR3 region has 17 residues. The CDR3 sequence is CASSLTGTGGDTDTQYF. The CDR3 DNA reads TGTGCCAGCAGCCTTACCGGGACAGGGGGCGACACAGATACGCAGTATTTT.

The V call is TRBV12-3 or TRBV12-4, the J call TRBJ2-3; 11 nucleotides line up with TRBD2. The V segment lost 6 bases and the J segment 0 bases; nucleotides outside the gene matches: 5. There are 16 residues in the CDR3. The CDR3 sequence: CASSKGLAASTDTQYF. CDR3 sequence (DNA): TGTGCCAGCAGCAAGGGACTAGCGGCCAGCACAGATACGCAGTATTTT.

This chain connects TRBV7-3 to TRBJ2-5; 9 nucleotides match TRBD2. Germline V gene sequence: CDR1 SGHTA, CDR2 FQGTGA. This CDR3 region has 16 residues. V shed 5 bases, J shed 5 bases, and the junction held 12 bases outside the gene matches. CDR3 sequence (DNA): TGTGCCAGCAGCCCGACGGCGCGGGAGGGAGGTGAGACCCAGTACTTC. Its protein product is CASSPTAREGGETQYF.

This clonotype was counted between two and nine times. The CDR3, as DNA: TGTGCCAGCAGCTTAGCGGCGCAAAACACCGGGGAGCTGTTTTTT. Translating it yields CASSLAAQNTGELFF. The chain employs TRBV7-2 and TRBJ2-2; no definite D call. The germline V gene has CDR1 SGHTA and CDR2 FQGNSA. This CDR3 is built from 15 residues. V lost 0 bases, J lost 2 bases, and 7 bases lay in between.

The table lists this clonotype with many counts. The CDR3 is CASSLRDRASGANVLTF. CDR3 sequence (DNA): TGTGCCAGCAGCTTAAGGGACAGGGCCTCTGGGGCCAACGTCCTGACTTTC. The chain links TRBV7-3 to TRBJ2-6, with TRBD1 identical over 9 bases. Germline V CDR1 and CDR2: SGHTA, FQGTGA. With 1 base clipped from V and 0 bases from J, the junction kept 1 base outside the gene matches. The CDR3 spans 17 residues.

The chain uses TRBV7-9 and TRBJ2-5, with TRBD1 matching over 7 bases. Germline CDR1 SEHNR, CDR2 FQNEAQ (reference sequence). With 5 bases clipped from V and 2 bases from J, the junction kept 8 bases outside the gene matches. The CDR3 totals 15 residues. The CDR3, as DNA: TGTGCCAGCAGCCAGCCGGGACAGCAACAAGAGACCCAGTACTTC. This codes for CASSQPGQQQETQYF.

The rearrangement joins TRBV7-2 to TRBJ1-2; D unclear. The CDR3 runs to 17 residues. Germline V gene data show CDR1 as SGHTA and CDR2 as FQGNSA. V gave up 0 bases and J gave up 3 bases, with 17 bases separating them. DNA for the CDR3: TGTGCCAGCAGCTTAGCAGTCTTATCCAGGATCGACTATGGCTACACCTTC. It is translated as CASSLAVLSRIDYGYTF.

This clonotype was picked up a small number of times. The germline gene is not matched at one end of the junction; a read error may be the cause. The chain recombines TRBV7-3 with TRBJ2-1; D is unresolved. Germline-derived CDR1 and CDR2 are SGHTA and FQGTGA. The CDR3 extends over 13 amino acids. The CDR3 nucleotides are TGTGCTAGCAGCCCCGGGTCCTCCTATGAGCAGTTCTTC. This sequence encodes CASSPGSSYEQFF. The full variable domain, its missing parts supplied by reference TRBV7-3 and TRBJ2-1, is GAGVSQTPSNKVTEKGKYVELRCDPISGHTALYWYRQSLGQGPEFLIYFQGTGAADDSGLPNDRFFAVRPEGSVSTLKIQRTERGDSAVYLCASSPGSSYEQFFGPGTRLTVL.

The V and J genes are TRBV24-1 and TRBJ2-5, with 8 nucleotides matching TRBD1. CDR1 and CDR2 (germline): KGHDR, SFDVKD. The CDR3 length is 15 residues. The V and J ends lost 3 bases and 11 bases, in that order; junction bases with no gene match: 13. In DNA, the CDR3 is TGTGCCACCAGTGATCCCACACAGGGGGGCAATGAGCAGTACTTC. Amino acids: CATSDPTQGGNEQYF.

The chain carries TRBV7-2 and TRBJ2-1; 7 positions agree with TRBD2. This CDR3 contains 16 residues. V lost 6 bases and J lost 5; bases outside the gene matches: 13. Looked up from germline, CDR1 is SGHTA and CDR2 is FQGNSA. For the CDR3, the DNA is TGTGCCAGCAGGCAAATATTAGGACTAGGACACAATGAGCAGTTCTTC. This encodes CASRQILGLGHNEQFF.

This clonotype was observed once. This chain joins TRBV6-1 and TRBJ1-2; no clear D gene. CDR3 length: 13 residues. V was cut by 0 bases and J by 7 bases, with 9 bases left in between. CDR1 and CDR2 (germline): MNHNS, SASEGT. The CDR3 coding sequence is TGTGCCAGCAGTGAAGCGTTAAAGGGTGGCTACACCTTC. This translates into CASSEALKGGYTF.

The gene calls are TRBV5-5 and TRBJ2-5; no definite D call. The end of the DNA aligns better with TRBJ2-7, so the J call may be wrong. Germline V CDR1 and CDR2: SGHKS, YYEKEE (reference sequence). This CDR3 has 15 amino acids. The CDR3 protein is CASSPRGSEYYEQYF. Here the CDR3 DNA reads TGTGCCAGCAGCCCCCGAGGCAGCGAATACTACGAGCAGTACTTC.

The chain links TRBV5-1 to TRBJ2-5, with D unresolved. Germline V gene sequence: CDR1 SGHRS, CDR2 YFSETQ. There are 16 residues in the CDR3. V lost 2 bases to trimming and J lost 2 bases, with 16 bases between them. CDR3 sequence reads: CASSFGPSKRQETQYF. As DNA, the CDR3 is TGCGCCAGCAGCTTTGGGCCCTCTAAGAGACAAGAGACCCAGTACTTC.

This clonotype was counted only a few times. The rearrangement uses TRBV14 and TRBJ2-6, with a possible D match to TRBD2 (5 bases). Trimming took 4 bases from V and 0 from J, leaving 13 bases between them. Per the germline V gene, CDR1 is SGHDN and CDR2 is FVKESK. This CDR3 is 17 amino acids long. In nucleotides, the CDR3 is TGTGCCAGCAGCCGCCTAGAGCGGCTCTCTGGGGCCAACGTCCTGACTTTC. This gives the protein CASSRLERLSGANVLTF.

J is TRBJ1-4 and V is TRBV6-5, with 7 bases fitting TRBD1. Germline V gene sequence: CDR1 MNHEY, CDR2 SVGAGI. V dropped 2 bases and J dropped 3; count of bases not matched to a gene: 9. The CDR3 loop spans 17 amino acids. The CDR3 DNA is TGTGCCAGCAGTTACGCGCGCCGGACAGGTCCTAATGAAAAACTGTTTTTT. Amino acids: CASSYARRTGPNEKLFF.

This clonotype was counted many times. Here the CDR3 DNA reads TGTGCCAGCAGTACTATCTGGACCGCGACCCGGCGGGAGACCCAGTACTTC. Translation gives CASSTIWTATRRETQYF. The chain recombines TRBV27 with TRBJ2-5; D remains unclear. Germline assignment: CDR1 MNHEY and CDR2 SMNVEV (reference sequence). There are 17 residues in the CDR3. Trimming took off 5 bases at V and 5 bases at J, with 24 bases between the two ends.

The chain uses TRBV7-2 and TRBJ2-1, with 8 bases that match TRBD1. Trimming cost V 5 bases and J 0 bases; bases outside gene matches: 15. This CDR3 has 19 residues. The V gene's germline CDR1 is SGHTA and CDR2 FQGNSA. The CDR3 is CASSRRQGRLSRSYNEQFF. CDR3 DNA: TGTGCCAGCAGCCGAAGACAGGGGCGCCTCTCTCGCTCCTACAATGAGCAGTTCTTC.

The rearrangement links TRBV18 to TRBJ2-4; 7 bases line up with TRBD1. The CDR3 loop spans 14 amino acids. The ends lost 8 bases at V and 6 bases at J; junction bases unmatched: 10. CDR1 is KGHSH, CDR2 LQKENI, per germline. CDR3 sequence: CASTEQGLRNIQYF. CDR3 DNA: TGTGCCAGCACAGAACAGGGGTTGAGAAACATTCAGTACTTC. The full variable domain, in which reference TRBV18 and TRBJ2-4 provide the parts outside the CDR3, is NAGVMQNPRHLVRRRGQEARLRCSPMKGHSHVYWYRQLPEEGLKFMVYLQKENIIDESGMPKERFSAEFPKEGPSILRIQQVVRGDSAAYFCASTEQGLRNIQYFGAGTRLSVL.

The V gene is TRBV20-1, the J gene TRBJ2-7, with TRBD2 matching 10 bases. With 4 bases clipped from V and 7 bases from J, the junction kept 16 bases outside the gene matches. Germline assignment: CDR1 DFQATT and CDR2 SNEGSKA (reference sequence). CDR3 length: 16 residues. CDR3 coding DNA: TGCAGTGCTATCGCATCTATCCCGGGACTAGCGAGGGAGCAGTACTTC. This translates into CSAIASIPGLAREQYF.

The chain couples TRBV29-1 to TRBJ1-1; tentatively, D is TRBD1 (5 bases). V gave up 5 bases and J gave up 0 bases, with 7 bases separating them. The V gene's germline CDR1 is SQVTM and CDR2 ANQGSEA. The CDR3 is made up of 12 amino acids. The CDR3 reads CSVYRMNTEAFF. CDR3 bases: TGCAGCGTTTACAGGATGAACACTGAAGCTTTCTTT. The whole variable domain, filled in from reference TRBV29-1 and TRBJ1-1, reads SAVISQKPSRDICQRGTSLTIQCQVDSQVTMMFWYRQQPGQSLTLIATANQGSEATYESGFVIDKFPISRPNLTFSTLTVSNMSPEDSSIYLCSVYRMNTEAFFGQGTRLTVV.

This clonotype was counted only a few times. V and J are TRBV4-2 and TRBJ1-2, with D hard to call. CDR1 LGHNA and CDR2 YNFKEQ come from the germline V gene. The CDR3 has 13 amino acids. Trimming pared 0 bases from V and 3 bases from J, leaving 5 bases between. CDR3 DNA sequence: TGTGCCAGCAGCCAAGAATCGTACTATGGCTACACCTTC. Its translation: CASSQESYYGYTF.

V usage is TRBV27 and J usage is TRBJ2-7; 10 nucleotides match TRBD2. The J segment lost 2 bases and the V segment lost 2 bases, leaving 9 bases of the junction unmatched. Germline CDR1 reads MNHEY; CDR2 reads SMNVEV (reference sequence). The CDR3 extends over 17 amino acids. CDR3 in DNA: TGTGCCAGCAGTTTAGTCCCTAGCGGGAGCAGGGCCTACGAGCAGTACTTC. Protein product: CASSLVPSGSRAYEQYF.

This clonotype was observed a handful of times. CDR3 nucleotide sequence: TGTGCCAGCAGCTCGCCCCTTAGGTCGACCCAGTACTTC. Its protein product is CASSSPLRSTQYF. The chain joins TRBV7-2 to TRBJ2-5, with no clear D. Between the trimmed V and J ends, which lost 4 bases and 7 bases, there was a span of 13 bases. Looked up from germline, CDR1 is SGHTA and CDR2 is FQGNSA. This CDR3 is built from 13 residues.

This clonotype occurred a few times. The CDR3 bases are TGTGCCTCAGGGACAGCTAGCAATCAGCCCCAGCATTTT. Translated, it gives CASGTASNQPQHF. This sequence joins TRBV25-1 and TRBJ1-5, with 7 bases fitting TRBD1. This CDR3 is built from 13 residues. The V gene's germline CDR1 is MGHDK and CDR2 SYGVNS. V lost 11 bases to trimming and J lost 0 bases; unmatched junction nucleotides: 4.

As for this clonotype: With a much larger clone just one base away, this may be a read error. The chain links TRBV12-3 or TRBV12-4 to TRBJ2-4; D remains unclear. This CDR3 is 12 amino acids long. V dropped 3 bases and J dropped 8 bases, with 8 bases sitting between them. The CDR3 region has the DNA TGTGCCAGCAGTTTGGGAATTTACATTCAGTACTTC. Amino acid sequence: CASSLGIYIQYF.

The chain uses TRBV6-2 or TRBV6-3 and TRBJ2-5; TRBD2 matches 9 bases. The germline V gene has CDR1 MNHEY and CDR2 SVGEGT. The CDR3 contains 15 residues. The ends lost 6 bases at V and 5 bases at J; junction bases unmatched: 10. The CDR3 DNA is TGTGCCAGCAGCCGGCGGGGGGGCCTTGAGGAGACCCAGTACTTC. This codes for CASSRRGGLEETQYF.

This clonotype was picked up many times. The gene calls are TRBV27 and TRBJ1-6, with 8 bases that match TRBD1. The J segment lost 14 bases and the V segment lost 7 bases, leaving 13 bases of the junction unmatched. CDR1 MNHEY and CDR2 SMNVEV come from the germline V gene (reference sequence). The CDR3 extends over 14 amino acids. The CDR3 here is CASTPTGAIMALHF. The DNA for the CDR3 is TGTGCCAGCACGCCGACAGGGGCTATAATGGCCCTCCACTTT.

As regards this clonotype: The germline gene is not matched at one end of the junction; a read error may be the cause. The DNA for the CDR3 is TGCACCAGCAGTACGACAGATTACGAGCAGTACTTC. Amino acids: CTSSTTDYEQYF. The chain links TRBV10-2 to TRBJ2-5; possibly TRBD1 for D (5 bases). The DNA end is a closer match to TRBJ2-7, so the J assignment may be wrong. The CDR3 is 12 amino acids. CDR1 is WSHSY and CDR2 is SAAADI in the germline V gene.